This record concerns one T cell receptor beta chain sequence. Its antigen is as yet unknown. This record belongs to a study of cytomegalovirus exposure and HLA in healthy donors. Study overall: A data release that came early held roughly 80 million unique TCRs from HLA-typed donors. Study-wide results and caveats: With DRB1 most and HLA-C fewest, TCR association rates differed between HLA loci in a later analysis. Apart from CMV serostatus, no immune exposure information was available. There were some V segments, including TRBV6-2 and TRBV6-3, excluded as indistinguishable.

PCR employed 60 Vbeta and 13 Jbeta primers. TCRdb's table, derived via immunoSEQ multiplex PCR, lists solely in-frame clones and lacks some. The sample lists 100,000 to 150,000 clones; less than 20% were seen once. Germline values: CDR1 SQVTM, CDR2 ANQGSEA. The CDR3 sequence is 13 residues long. With 7 bases clipped from V and 8 bases from J, the junction kept 8 bases outside the gene matches. The sequence was obtained from a woman aged 18-35 years in good health and CMV-seronegative. The V gene is TRBV29-1, the J gene TRBJ1-2; TRBD1 agrees at 12 bases. The sample consisted of PBMCs. This CDR3 is CSDRGQGARGYTF. Written as DNA, the CDR3 is TGCAGCGATCGGGGACAGGGGGCGCGAGGCTACACCTTC.